A single sample is the source of the 17 T cell receptor beta chains below, sequenced in a study of CD8 T cells in Susac syndrome. Random-hexamer reverse transcription was applied to roughly 0.5 to 1 ug RNA. TCRdb processed the immunoSEQ multiplex PCR reads anew with MiXCR; each CDR3 protein has one entry. The profile shows fewer than 200,000 distinct CDR3 sequences, around 94% of them singletons. The sample was CD4+ T cells from PBMCs. These receptors were obtained from a human donor with Susac syndrome.

V gene TRBV20-1 combines with J gene TRBJ2-7; D is unclear. Germline assignment: CDR1 DFQATT and CDR2 SNEGSKA (reference sequence). The CDR3 has 13 residues. With 3 bases removed from V and 0 bases from J, the gap between germline ends came to 9 bases. The CDR3 DNA reads as TGCAGTGCTAGCCCAGGTTCCTCCTACGAGCAGTACTTC. Amino acids: CSASPGSSYEQYF.

The chain employs TRBV4-2 and TRBJ2-5, with D hard to call. V dropped 1 base and J dropped 1 base, with 4 bases sitting between them. CDR1 is LGHNA, CDR2 YNFKEQ, per germline. The CDR3 is 13 residues long. The chain's CDR3 is CASSQAFQETQYF. The DNA for the CDR3 is TGTGCCAGCAGCCAAGCCTTCCAAGAGACCCAGTACTTC.

The chain has TRBV5-1 and TRBJ2-7; no clear D gene. V lost 3 bases to trimming and J lost 0 bases, with 4 bases between them. Germline V gene sequence: CDR1 SGHRS, CDR2 YFSETQ. The CDR3 spans 12 residues. The CDR3 loop is CASSSPSYEQYF. Written as DNA, the CDR3 is TGCGCCAGCAGCTCCCCCTCCTACGAGCAGTACTTC.

The chain has TRBV20-1 and TRBJ1-2; no clear D gene. V gave up 0 bases and J gave up 4 bases, with 12 bases separating them. The CDR3 sequence is 14 residues long. The germline gives CDR1 DFQATT, CDR2 SNEGSKA (reference sequence). The CDR3 loop reads CSARDPSGFYGYTF. In DNA form, the CDR3 reads TGCAGTGCTAGAGATCCCTCCGGGTTCTATGGCTACACCTTC.

The CDR3 coding sequence is TGTGCCAGCAGCCAAGTTATGGCCAGTAATTCACCCCTCCACTTT. Translated: CASSQVMASNSPLHF. The rearrangement joins TRBV3-1 to TRBJ1-6, with D uncertain. Deletions cut 1 base from V and 6 bases from J, with 10 bases between. The CDR3 length is 15 residues. Germline V gene data show CDR1 as LGHDT and CDR2 as YNNKEL (reference sequence).

The chain combines TRBV5-1 with TRBJ2-3, with 8 bases aligning to TRBD2. Germline V lookup: CDR1 SGHRS, CDR2 YFSETQ. CDR3 length: 15 residues. V shed 5 bases and J 3 bases; nucleotides not matched to a gene: 8. CDR3 amino acids: CASSTSGVATDTQYF. The DNA for the CDR3 is TGCGCCAGCAGTACTAGCGGCGTAGCAACAGATACGCAGTATTTT.

The V and J genes are TRBV12-3 or TRBV12-4 and TRBJ2-3; perhaps TRBD1 as D (5 bases). Trimming took 6 bases from V and 1 from J, leaving 8 bases between them. This CDR3 has 13 amino acids. The CDR3 spells CASRTTGTDTQYF. The CDR3, as DNA: TGTGCCAGCAGAACGACAGGCACAGATACGCAGTATTTT.

This chain uses TRBV3-1 with TRBJ1-2, with 7 bases identical to TRBD1. Germline V gives CDR1 LGHDT, CDR2 YNNKEL (reference sequence). The CDR3 has 16 residues. Trimming took 4 bases from V and 4 from J; bases not matched to a gene: 12. The CDR3 DNA is TGTGCCAGCAGCCGCTTTGACAGGGTCGATTCCTATGGCTACACCTTC. Translation: CASSRFDRVDSYGYTF.

The chain carries TRBV4-3 and TRBJ1-2; D not resolved. V lost 1 base, J lost 4 bases, and 13 bases lay in between. This CDR3 has 15 residues. Germline CDR1 LGHNA, CDR2 YSLEER. CDR3 in amino acids: CASSQGVGVGYGYTF. The CDR3 DNA reads as TGCGCCAGCAGCCAAGGGGTGGGAGTCGGCTATGGCTACACCTTC.

This chain links TRBV7-9 with TRBJ1-1; unclear D gene. The V end was cut by 5 bases, the J end by 1 base, with 11 bases between. The CDR3 is 14 residues long. Germline loops: CDR1 SEHNR, CDR2 FQNEAQ (reference sequence). The CDR3 loop is CASSPRLENTEAFF. The CDR3 DNA reads as TGTGCCAGCAGCCCCCGATTGGAGAACACTGAAGCTTTCTTT.

The CDR3 loop is CASTGGQEAFF. The CDR3 nucleotides read TGCGCCAGCACCGGCGGACAGGAAGCTTTCTTT. V gene TRBV5-1 combines with J gene TRBJ1-1; D is possibly TRBD1 (6 bases). Germline values: CDR1 SGHRS, CDR2 YFSETQ. V dropped 6 bases and J dropped 8 bases, with 11 bases sitting between them. This CDR3 spans 11 amino acids.

This chain uses TRBV12-3 or TRBV12-4 with TRBJ1-1; maybe TRBD1 (6 bases). This CDR3 comprises 15 residues. Trimming stripped 5 bases from V and 0 bases from J, with 13 bases between. The DNA for the CDR3 is TGTGCCAGCAGTCCACAGGGTTCCATGAACACTGAAGCTTTCTTT. This sequence encodes CASSPQGSMNTEAFF.

The chain recombines TRBV7-9 with TRBJ1-6; D unresolved. CDR3 length: 14 residues. Trimming removed 5 bases from V and 5 bases from J, with 10 bases in between. Germline V gene sequence: CDR1 SEHNR, CDR2 FQNEAQ (reference sequence). DNA of the CDR3: TGTGCCAGCAGCCTCCAGACCGATAATTCACCCCTCCACTTT. It codes for CASSLQTDNSPLHF.

This sequence joins TRBV25-1 and TRBJ2-3; 10 nucleotides agree with TRBD2. The V segment lost 3 bases and the J segment 4 bases; nucleotides outside the gene matches: 4. The CDR3 sequence is 15 residues long. Per the germline V gene, CDR1 is MGHDK and CDR2 is SYGVNS. DNA of the CDR3: TGTGCCAGCAGTGACCCAGCGGGGGGGCCAGATACGCAGTATTTT. This gives the protein CASSDPAGGPDTQYF.

This sequence joins TRBV3-1 and TRBJ1-1, with D tentatively TRBD1 (5 bases). CDR1 LGHDT and CDR2 YNNKEL come from the germline V gene (reference sequence). The V end lost 6 bases, the J end lost 7 bases, and 15 bases lay between the germline ends. The CDR3 loop spans 13 amino acids. CDR3 nucleotides: TGTGCCAGCAGTCCCGGGACGTACCTTGAAGCTTTCTTT. This sequence encodes CASSPGTYLEAFF.

V usage is TRBV7-2 and J usage is TRBJ2-5; D may be TRBD2 (6 bases). CDR1 is SGHTA, CDR2 FQGNSA, per germline. The length of the CDR3 is 16 residues. Trimming took 6 bases from V and 0 from J, leaving 17 bases between them. This CDR3 is CASRYLGRGYQETQYF. CDR3 coding DNA: TGTGCCAGCAGATACCTAGGGCGGGGCTACCAAGAGACCCAGTACTTC.

The chain is built from TRBV7-9 and TRBJ2-5; D remains ambiguous. Trimming cost V 4 bases and J 0 bases, with 3 bases left between them. The CDR3 loop spans 12 amino acids. CDR1 is SEHNR, CDR2 FQNEAQ, per germline (reference sequence). Here the CDR3 DNA reads TGTGCCAGCAGCTGGGACCAAGAGACCCAGTACTTC. Protein: CASSWDQETQYF.